A single sample gave rise to the 17 T cell receptor beta chains below, sequenced in a study of CD8+ T cells in alopecia areata. cDNA reverse transcribed from extracted RNA served as the sequencing template. This table comes from immunoSEQ multiplex PCR, and its TCRdb copy is limited to in-frame clones, with some not included. This sample has about 120,000 clones, with roughly 66% found just once. The specimen sequenced was CD4+ T cells sorted from blood. The receptors here all came from a human donor in good health.

The table lists this clone with a few counts. J is TRBJ2-5 and V is TRBV6-1, with D perhaps being TRBD1 or TRBD2 (5 bases each). The CDR3 totals 17 residues. The V gene's germline CDR1 is MNHNS and CDR2 SASEGT. V lost 3 bases, J lost 2 bases, and 19 bases lay in between. CDR3 nucleotides: TGTGCCAGCAGTGACCCAACAGGCCCTACTAGGCAAGAGACCCAGTACTTC. This sequence encodes CASSDPTGPTRQETQYF.

This chain joins TRBV29-1 and TRBJ1-4; 10 positions agree with TRBD1. Trimming removed 8 bases from V and 6 bases from J; junction bases left unmatched: 6. The CDR3 has 13 residues. CDR1 and CDR2 (germline): SQVTM, ANQGSEA. CDR3 coding DNA: TGCAGCTGTGGGGGGACAGGGGATGAAAAACTGTTTTTT. Amino acids: CSCGGTGDEKLFF.

This clone was recorded once. The chain has TRBV4-2 and TRBJ1-5; D unresolved. Trimming stripped 1 base from V and 4 bases from J, with 14 bases between. The CDR3 totals 16 residues. The V gene's germline CDR1 is LGHNA and CDR2 YNFKEQ. In DNA, the CDR3 is TGTGCCAGCAGCCAAGGGGCTCGAGACGGAAATCAGCCCCAGCATTTT. It encodes CASSQGARDGNQPQHF.

The genes are TRBV2 and TRBJ1-5, with unresolved D. Germline V gene lookup returns CDR1 SNHLY and CDR2 FYNNEI. The V gene lost 3 bases and the J gene lost 2 bases, with 11 bases spanning the gap. The CDR3 length is 15 residues. In DNA, the CDR3 is TGTGCCAGCAGTGACCGGGTGTCGGGCAATCAGCCCCAGCATTTT. Amino acid sequence: CASSDRVSGNQPQHF.

This clone was seen a few times. The chain recombines TRBV25-1 with TRBJ1-4, with D possibly TRBD1 on 5 matching bases. The germline CDR1 and CDR2 sequences are MGHDK and SYGVNS. The ends were cut back, 6 bases at V and 1 base at J, with 6 bases in the middle. There are 13 residues in the CDR3. In DNA form, the CDR3 reads TGTGCCAGCAGCAGGGTAACTAATGAAAAACTGTTTTTT. Residues: CASSRVTNEKLFF.

This chain connects TRBV6-5 to TRBJ2-2; the D gene is possibly TRBD1 (5 bases). Trimming stripped 6 bases from V and 1 base from J, with 12 bases between. The CDR3 contains 15 residues. CDR1 is MNHEY and CDR2 is SVGAGI in the germline V gene. In nucleotides, the CDR3 is TGTGCCAGCAGAAAAGGGGCGGAGAACACCGGGGAGCTGTTTTTT. Its translation is CASRKGAENTGELFF.

The gene calls are TRBV29-1 and TRBJ2-5, with D perhaps TRBD1 or TRBD2 (6 bases each). The CDR3 is made up of 13 amino acids. Between the trimmed V and J ends, which lost 8 bases and 2 bases, there was a span of 15 bases. Per germline, CDR1 SQVTM and CDR2 ANQGSEA. CDR3 bases: TGCAGCTTTGTGGGGGGCCGACAAGAGACCCAGTACTTC. Protein sequence: CSFVGGRQETQYF.

A few counts support this clone. This chain links TRBV18 with TRBJ2-3; the match to TRBD2 covers 7 bases. Germline V gene lookup returns CDR1 KGHSH and CDR2 LQKENI. The V and J ends lost 6 bases and 3 bases, in that order; junction bases with no gene match: 9. The CDR3 consists of 15 residues. The CDR3 bases are TGTGCCAGCTCCCCGCTACTAGCGAAGACAGATACGCAGTATTTT. Protein product: CASSPLLAKTDTQYF.

The V and J genes are TRBV29-1 and TRBJ1-5; 9 bases are a match to TRBD1. After removal of 6 bases from V and 6 bases from J, the junction contained 6 bases not matched to a gene. Germline-derived CDR1 and CDR2 are SQVTM and ANQGSEA. The CDR3 loop spans 13 amino acids. This CDR3 reads CSVGTGKGQPQHF. The DNA of the CDR3 is TGCAGCGTCGGGACAGGGAAGGGTCAGCCCCAGCATTTT.

The chain couples TRBV29-1 to TRBJ1-1, with unresolved D. CDR1 is SQVTM and CDR2 is ANQGSEA in the germline V gene. V lost 4 bases to trimming and J lost 0 bases, with 12 bases between them. The CDR3 runs to 14 residues. The CDR3 here is CSVVGLGLNTEAFF. The DNA of the CDR3 is TGCAGCGTTGTGGGTCTGGGGTTGAACACTGAAGCTTTCTTT.

This clone showed up just a few times. The V call is TRBV27, the J call TRBJ2-5, with TRBD2 identical over 8 bases. The trim removed 2 bases at V and 2 bases at J, leaving 1 base unmatched. CDR3 length: 14 residues. In germline, CDR1 is MNHEY, CDR2 SMNVEV (reference sequence). This CDR3 reads CASSLRLAQETQYF. CDR3 DNA: TGTGCCAGCAGTTTAAGACTAGCGCAAGAGACCCAGTACTTC.

This sequence joins TRBV2 and TRBJ1-2; the match to TRBD1 covers 7 bases. Germline loops: CDR1 SNHLY, CDR2 FYNNEI. V was clipped by 8 bases and J by 8 bases; unmatched bases: 11. The CDR3 is 13 amino acids. CDR3: CASGPGQPRGYTF. Written as DNA, the CDR3 is TGTGCCAGCGGCCCGGGACAGCCTAGAGGCTACACCTTC.

V and J are TRBV7-9 and TRBJ1-4; D is unresolved. V gave up 0 bases and J gave up 4 bases, with 9 bases separating them. CDR3 length: 15 residues. CDR1 SEHNR and CDR2 FQNEAQ come from the germline V gene (reference sequence). The CDR3 here is CASSLANARNEKLFF. CDR3 DNA sequence: TGTGCCAGCAGCTTAGCGAATGCGCGTAATGAAAAACTGTTTTTT.

The genes are TRBV27 and TRBJ1-1, with D unresolved. The V end lost 7 bases, the J end lost 2 bases, and 11 bases lay between the germline ends. The CDR3 is made up of 13 amino acids. From germline, CDR1 is MNHEY and CDR2 SMNVEV (reference sequence). CDR3 sequence: CASTGRLNTEAFF. CDR3 coding DNA: TGTGCCAGCACGGGCAGGCTAAACACTGAAGCTTTCTTT.

CDR3 protein: CSVEHLKETQYF. CDR3 in DNA: TGCAGCGTTGAGCACTTAAAAGAGACCCAGTACTTC. V gene TRBV29-1 combines with J gene TRBJ2-5, with D unclear. Germline CDR1 is SQVTM and CDR2 is ANQGSEA. The CDR3 runs 12 residues. V lost 3 bases to trimming and J lost 3 bases, with 8 bases between them.

This clone came up a few times. J is TRBJ2-5 and V is TRBV7-6; possibly TRBD2 for D (7 bases). V lost 1 base and J lost 4, with 16 bases in between. The CDR3 sequence is 16 residues long. Germline assignment: CDR1 SGHVS and CDR2 FNYEAQ. CDR3 sequence (DNA): TGTGCCAGCAGCTTAGAGGACGGGGGGCCTGGAGAGACCCAGTACTTC. This codes for CASSLEDGGPGETQYF. Filled out from reference TRBV7-6 and TRBJ2-5, the complete variable domain reads GAGVSQSPRYKVTKRGQDVALRCDPISGHVSLYWYRQALGQGPEFLTYFNYEAQQDKSGLPNDRFSAERPEGSISTLTIQRTEQRDSAMYRCASSLEDGGPGETQYFGPGTRLLVL.

This chain connects TRBV7-2 to TRBJ1-1, with D unresolved. Germline V gene sequence: CDR1 SGHTA, CDR2 FQGNSA. The length of the CDR3 is 13 residues. Trimming shortened V by 5 bases and J by 7 bases, and 14 bases separated the two germline ends. The DNA for the CDR3 is TGTGCCAGCAGCACCGGACTTCTCAATGAAGCTTTCTTT. Translation gives CASSTGLLNEAFF.